This paragraph reports one T cell receptor (beta chain). Its antigen is not identified. The sample originates from a study of beta chain features in type 1 diabetes. Findings of the study overall: Moderate yet significant TCRB CDR3 shortening was seen in Type 1 diabetes patients in all four CD4+ subsets.

Expressed TCRB transcripts were sequenced because the entire RNA isolate underwent reverse transcription. The method was immunoSEQ multiplex PCR; TCRdb's version includes in-frame clones alone and lacks a portion of them. In the table there are a few hundred thousand clones, about 13% of which are singletons. With 5 bases removed from V and 7 bases from J, the gap between germline ends came to 12 bases. This CDR3 is built from 13 residues. The germline gives CDR1 SEHNR, CDR2 FQNEAQ (reference sequence). The receptor was isolated from a young woman with type 1 diabetes. The sequenced sample was naive CD4+ T cells from blood. J is TRBJ1-3 and V is TRBV7-9; D gene ambiguous. In DNA form, the CDR3 reads TGTGCCAGCAGCCCCCGAACCGGGAACACCATATATTTT. Translated: CASSPRTGNTIYF.